Sequencing of this TCR beta chain was carried out in a study of response to subunit inactivated influenza vaccine. This CDR3 is built from 13 residues. V lost 7 bases to trimming and J lost 5 bases; unmatched junction nucleotides: 8. In germline, CDR1 is SNHLY, CDR2 FYNNEI. General study results and limits: Few new T cells, the authors suggested, are recruited by each seasonal influenza vaccination.

TCRdb re-called the RT-PCR reads with MiXCR, one entry per CDR3 protein. This table holds roughly 290,000 distinct CDR3 sequences, roughly a fifth found once. This clonotype turned up a few times. Its cognate antigen is unknown. This material consisted of PBMCs from blood, taken 21 months after vaccination. V gene TRBV2 combines with J gene TRBJ2-7, with 7 bases identical to TRBD2. This TCR was recovered from a man between 50 and 69 years old who received an inactivated influenza vaccine. The CDR3 sequence: CASTLVGGNEQYF. The CDR3 DNA follows: TGTGCCAGCACCTTGGTCGGGGGGAACGAGCAGTACTTC.